The TCR beta chain described here comes from a study of cytomegalovirus exposure and HLA in healthy donors. J lost 2 bases, V lost 4 bases, and 3 bases had no gene match. This CDR3 has 14 amino acids. The germline V gene has CDR1 SGHAT and CDR2 FQNNGV. PCR was performed using 60 Vbeta and 13 Jbeta primers. Clones were read by immunoSEQ multiplex PCR, and TCRdb kept only the in-frame ones, dropping some. The table shows approximately 170,000 clones, with approximately 79% occurring only once. The receptor's source is a human donor in good health. Sequenced material: PBMCs. The rearrangement links TRBV11-2 to TRBJ2-5; TRBD2 matches at 8 bases. CDR3: CASSYGLAQETQYF. The CDR3 region has the DNA TGTGCCAGCAGCTACGGACTAGCACAAGAGACCCAGTACTTC. The complete variable domain, with remaining parts taken from reference TRBV11-2 and TRBJ2-5, reads EAGVAQSPRYKIIEKRQSVAFWCNPISGHATLYWYQQILGQGPKLLIQFQNNGVVDDSQLPKDRFSAERLKGVDSTLKIQPAKLEDSAVYLCASSYGLAQETQYFGPGTRLLVL.